The 9 T cell receptor beta chains given below trace back to one sample, sequenced in a study of T cell responses to AZD1222 COVID-19 vaccine. Generated by immunoSEQ multiplex PCR, the TCRdb table keeps only in-frame clones and is missing some. The table lists tens of thousands of clones, approximately 90% of them singletons. This material consisted of peripheral blood, taken on day 0 of AZD1222 vaccination. These receptors came from an adult in good health.

The CDR3 sequence is CASSWTGGGISGANVLTF. CDR3 DNA sequence: TGTGCCAGCAGTTGGACTGGCGGGGGGATCTCTGGGGCCAACGTCCTGACTTTC. The chain combines TRBV7-2 with TRBJ2-6; 8 positions match TRBD2. The germline V gene encodes CDR1 SGHTA and CDR2 FQGNSA. J was trimmed by 0 bases and V by 6 bases; bases with no gene match: 10. The CDR3 extends over 18 amino acids.

The genes are TRBV11-2 and TRBJ2-2; 7 bases line up with TRBD1. Germline CDR1 SGHAT, CDR2 FQNNGV. V was clipped by 6 bases and J by 5 bases; unmatched bases: 3. This CDR3 has 13 residues. CDR3 nucleotide sequence: TGTGCCAGCAGGGGACAGTCTACCGGGGAGCTGTTTTTT. It specifies CASRGQSTGELFF.

In this sample, this clone turned up once. V and J are TRBV19 and TRBJ2-1; a weak D match, TRBD1 (6 bases). Germline CDR1 and CDR2: LNHDA and SQIVND (reference sequence). The CDR3 is 13 residues long. V gave up 4 bases and J gave up 8 bases, with 12 bases separating them. Here the CDR3 DNA reads TGTGCCAGTAGTACCACTTGGGGGCATGAGCAGTTCTTC. This gives the protein CASSTTWGHEQFF. The full variable domain, completed using reference TRBV19 and TRBJ2-1, is DGGITQSPKYLFRKEGQNVTLSCEQNLNHDAMYWYRQDPGQGLRLIYYSQIVNDFQKGDIAEGYSVSREKKESFPLTVTSAQKNPTAFYLCASSTTWGHEQFFGPGTRLTVL.

The chain is built from TRBV7-2 and TRBJ1-1; a weak D match, TRBD1 (5 bases). The CDR3 is made up of 15 amino acids. V was trimmed by 4 bases and J by 0 bases, leaving 12 bases between them. Germline V gene sequence: CDR1 SGHTA, CDR2 FQGNSA. CDR3 nucleotides: TGTGCCAGCAGCTCCTTCGGGGGGGTGAACACTGAAGCTTTCTTT. Amino acid sequence: CASSSFGGVNTEAFF.

V usage is TRBV6-1 and J usage is TRBJ1-5; D possibly corresponds to TRBD1 (6 bases). The germline V gene has CDR1 MNHNS and CDR2 SASEGT. The length of the CDR3 is 15 residues. V was shortened by 3 bases and J by 1 base, with 10 bases between the two germline ends. The CDR3 loop reads CASSEGGASNQPQHF. The CDR3 DNA reads TGTGCCAGCAGTGAGGGGGGCGCGAGCAATCAGCCCCAGCATTTT.

This chain links TRBV2 with TRBJ2-7, with 7 bases that match TRBD1. CDR3 length equals 13 residues. Germline loops: CDR1 SNHLY, CDR2 FYNNEI. Trimming cost V 8 bases and J 6 bases; bases outside gene matches: 10. CDR3 region: CASLDREYGEQYF. The DNA of the CDR3 is TGTGCCAGCTTAGACAGGGAATACGGCGAGCAGTACTTC.

This chain connects TRBV5-1 to TRBJ1-2, with D unresolved. Germline-derived CDR1 and CDR2 are SGHRS and YFSETQ. This CDR3 has 13 residues. V lost 3 bases, J lost 3 bases, and 9 bases lay in between. The CDR3 DNA follows: TGCGCCAGCAGCTCGAGCGATTACTATGGCTACACCTTC. This encodes CASSSSDYYGYTF.

The chain recombines TRBV2 with TRBJ1-5; 7 bases agree with TRBD1. The CDR3 covers 12 residues. V trimming: 5 bases; J trimming: 7 bases; junction bases outside the gene matches: 2. The germline V gene has CDR1 SNHLY and CDR2 FYNNEI. DNA of the CDR3: TGTGCCAGCAGTCCGGACAGGCAGCCCCAGCATTTT. This codes for CASSPDRQPQHF.

This clone was detected once. This chain joins TRBV10-2 and TRBJ2-7; D is uncertain. Trimming cost V 6 bases and J 3 bases, with 6 bases left between them. Germline CDR1 WSHSY, CDR2 SAAADI. This CDR3 has 11 residues. The CDR3 region is CASRGHYEQYF. CDR3 nucleotide sequence: TGCGCCAGCAGAGGCCACTACGAGCAGTACTTC.